Shown below are 7 T cell receptor beta chains from a single sample sequenced in a study of T cell responses to AZD1222 COVID-19 vaccine. Method: immunoSEQ multiplex PCR; TCRdb's copy keeps in-frame clones and lacks some. The table includes about 120,000 clones, about 93% detected once. Sequenced material: peripheral blood, taken 28 days after the second AZD1222 dose. The receptors here all came from an adult who received the AZD1222 COVID-19 vaccine.

The rearrangement uses TRBV6-6 and TRBJ2-6; TRBD1 agrees at 11 bases. CDR3 size: 17 residues. V lost 5 bases and J lost 2; bases outside the gene matches: 5. Per germline, CDR1 MNHNY and CDR2 SVGAGI (reference sequence). The CDR3 reads CASSPRDRGAGANVLTF. CDR3 DNA: TGTGCCAGCAGTCCCAGGGACAGGGGGGCTGGGGCCAACGTCCTGACTTTC.

The V and J genes are TRBV5-1 and TRBJ2-5, with 7 bases fitting TRBD1. V was clipped by 4 bases and J by 0 bases; unmatched bases: 3. This CDR3 has 14 amino acids. Germline-derived CDR1 and CDR2 are SGHRS and YFSETQ. The CDR3 coding sequence is TGCGCCAGCAGCCCGGGACAGTACCAAGAGACCCAGTACTTC. It codes for CASSPGQYQETQYF. Full variable domain (remainder filled in from reference TRBV5-1 and TRBJ2-5): KAGVTQTPRYLIKTRGQQVTLSCSPISGHRSVSWYQQTPGQGLQFLFEYFSETQRNKGNFPGRFSGRQFSNSRSEMNVSTLELGDSALYLCASSPGQYQETQYFGPGTRLLVL.

The CDR3 bases are TGTGCCACCAAGGGACCAGGGGAGACCGGGGAGCTGTTTTTT. The encoded protein is CATKGPGETGELFF. The chain couples TRBV24-1 to TRBJ2-2; TRBD1 is a possible D gene (6 bases). V gave up 8 bases and J gave up 5 bases, with 14 bases separating them. Per the germline V gene, CDR1 is KGHDR and CDR2 is SFDVKD. This CDR3 contains 14 residues.

This clone was recorded only once. This sequence joins TRBV5-1 and TRBJ2-7, with D perhaps TRBD2 (5 bases). Germline CDR1 SGHRS, CDR2 YFSETQ. Between the trimmed V and J ends, which lost 2 bases and 1 base, there was a span of 7 bases. This CDR3 contains 13 residues. As DNA, the CDR3 is TGCGCCAGCAGCTTCGAGGGATCCTACGAGCAGTACTTC. This gives the protein CASSFEGSYEQYF.

This chain links TRBV5-4 with TRBJ1-2; a possible D gene is TRBD1 (6 bases). This CDR3 spans 16 amino acids. Germline V CDR1 and CDR2: SGHNT, YYREEE (reference sequence). Trimming cost V 0 bases and J 1 base, with 13 bases left between them. CDR3 DNA: TGTGCCAGCAGCTTGGCCAGGGGTCAGAGTAACTATGGCTACACCTTC. Its translation: CASSLARGQSNYGYTF.

The chain couples TRBV27 to TRBJ1-2; TRBD1 agrees at 7 bases. The CDR3 loop spans 13 amino acids. Germline CDR1 reads MNHEY; CDR2 reads SMNVEV (reference sequence). J was trimmed by 7 bases and V by 5 bases; bases with no gene match: 7. The CDR3 reads CASSHDRAAGYTF. DNA of the CDR3: TGTGCCAGCAGTCATGACAGGGCAGCTGGCTACACCTTC.

The J gene is TRBJ1-6, the V gene TRBV9; possibly TRBD1 for D (6 bases). The CDR3 loop spans 13 amino acids. The V gene lost 3 bases and the J gene lost 15 bases, with 16 bases spanning the gap. Germline assignment: CDR1 SGDLS and CDR2 YYNGEE. The CDR3 DNA reads as TGTGCCAGCAGCGCTAGCGGCCAGGGGATCCTCCACTTT. Translated, it gives CASSASGQGILHF.